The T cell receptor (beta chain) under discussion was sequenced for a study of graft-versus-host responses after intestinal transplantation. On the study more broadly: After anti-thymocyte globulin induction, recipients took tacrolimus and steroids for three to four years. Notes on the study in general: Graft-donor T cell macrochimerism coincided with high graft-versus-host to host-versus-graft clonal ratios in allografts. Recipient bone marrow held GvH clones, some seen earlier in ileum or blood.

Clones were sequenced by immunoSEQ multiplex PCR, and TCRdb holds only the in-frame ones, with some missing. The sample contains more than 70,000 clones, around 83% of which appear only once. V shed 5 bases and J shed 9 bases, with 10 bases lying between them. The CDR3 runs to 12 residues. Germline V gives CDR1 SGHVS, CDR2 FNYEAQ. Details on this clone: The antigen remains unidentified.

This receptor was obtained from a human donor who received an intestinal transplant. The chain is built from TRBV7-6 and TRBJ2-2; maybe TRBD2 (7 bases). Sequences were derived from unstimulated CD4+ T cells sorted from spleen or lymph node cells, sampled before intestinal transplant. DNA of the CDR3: TGTGCCAGCAGCCCGGGGGGCAGGGAGCTGTTTTTT. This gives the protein CASSPGGRELFF.